Below, 32 T cell receptor beta chains from the same sample are listed, as sequenced in a study of T-cell reconstitution after alpha-beta-depleted transplantation in children. Preparing the TCRbeta library involved the use of unique molecular identifiers. One entry per CDR3 protein, called by TCRdb with MiXCR from the PCR reads. The sample consists of approximately 270,000 distinct CDR3 sequences, around 9.6% of them appearing once. The sample here was PBMCs from the stem cell graft donor, taken from the stem cell graft. The receptors were sampled from a human donor who donated a stem cell graft to a child with SCID.

This clonotype was seen only a few times. CDR3 region: CASSGGRSSSYEQYF. The CDR3 coding sequence is TGTGCCAGCAGCGGGGGACGGAGCAGCTCCTACGAGCAGTACTTC. The V call is TRBV5-5, the J call TRBJ2-7; perhaps D is TRBD1 or TRBD2 (5 bases each). Trimming cost V 4 bases and J 0 bases, with 14 bases left between them. The length of the CDR3 is 15 residues. Germline lookup yields CDR1 SGHKS and CDR2 YYEKEE (reference sequence).

The V call is TRBV18, the J call TRBJ2-3; 9 bases are shared with TRBD2. The junction had 8 bases not matched to a gene; V was cut back by 4 bases and J by 6 bases. This CDR3 has 15 amino acids. Germline loops: CDR1 KGHSH, CDR2 LQKENI. This CDR3 reads CASSHSGGVLDTQYF. Written as DNA, the CDR3 is TGTGCCAGCTCACATAGCGGGGGAGTTCTGGATACGCAGTATTTT.

The rearrangement joins TRBV2 to TRBJ2-5, with TRBD1 matching 7 bases. The CDR3 runs 14 residues. CDR1 and CDR2 from the germline V gene are SNHLY and FYNNEI. V shed 6 bases and J 3 bases; nucleotides not matched to a gene: 7. The CDR3 DNA sequence: TGTGCCAGCAGGGGACAGAGGGTGGAAGAGACCCAGTACTTC. Translation gives CASRGQRVEETQYF.

This clonotype was counted ten times or more. The gene calls are TRBV25-1 and TRBJ1-5, with D hard to call. Germline CDR1 is MGHDK and CDR2 is SYGVNS. The CDR3 is 12 amino acids. With 0 bases removed from V and 7 bases from J, the gap between germline ends came to 4 bases. For the CDR3, the DNA is TGTGCCAGCAGTGAATATGGACAGCCCCAGCATTTT. Amino acids: CASSEYGQPQHF.

V and J are TRBV20-1 and TRBJ2-5; D possibly matches TRBD1 or TRBD2 (5 bases each). Germline lookup yields CDR1 DFQATT and CDR2 SNEGSKA (reference sequence). V was clipped by 6 bases and J by 3 bases, with 8 bases between them. The CDR3 runs 11 residues. CDR3 sequence (DNA): TGCAGTGCCGGGACGAAAGAGACCCAGTACTTC. It yields the protein CSAGTKETQYF.

This clonotype turned up a few times. The chain combines TRBV18 with TRBJ1-4; TRBD1 matches 12 bases. CDR3 length: 16 amino acids. Germline-derived CDR1 and CDR2 are KGHSH and LQKENI. After removal of 3 bases from V and 4 bases from J, the junction contained 3 bases not matched to a gene. The CDR3 nucleotides read TGTGCCAGCTCACCGGGACAGGGGGCGCATAATGAAAAACTGTTTTTT. Protein: CASSPGQGAHNEKLFF. The complete variable domain, with remaining parts taken from reference TRBV18 and TRBJ1-4, reads NAGVMQNPRHLVRRRGQEARLRCSPMKGHSHVYWYRQLPEEGLKFMVYLQKENIIDESGMPKERFSAEFPKEGPSILRIQQVVRGDSAAYFCASSPGQGAHNEKLFFGSGTQLSVL.

The chain uses TRBV6-6 and TRBJ2-3, with no clear D. The CDR3 runs to 12 residues. V was pared by 6 bases and J by 2 bases, with 6 bases between. The V gene's germline CDR1 is MNHNY and CDR2 SVGAGI (reference sequence). The CDR3 DNA is TGTGCCAGCAGGGGTGACACAGATACGCAGTATTTT. Protein: CASRGDTDTQYF.

This clonotype was seen a handful of times. The CDR3 DNA sequence: TGTGCCAGCAGCCACCGGGACTATCTGTCCTACGAGCAGTACTTC. Its translation: CASSHRDYLSYEQYF. The chain uses TRBV7-9 and TRBJ2-7; 7 bases align to TRBD2. Per the germline V gene, CDR1 is SEHNR and CDR2 is FQNEAQ (reference sequence). The CDR3 covers 15 residues. Germline trimming cut 5 bases from V and 1 base from J; bases unmatched to any gene: 8.

V usage is TRBV5-6 and J usage is TRBJ2-3; 9 bases fit TRBD2. Germline V gives CDR1 SGHDT, CDR2 YYEEEE. This CDR3 comprises 16 residues. V shed 4 bases and J 2 bases; nucleotides not matched to a gene: 8. The CDR3: CASSRLLAGSTDTQYF. The CDR3, as DNA: TGTGCCAGCAGCCGCCTTCTAGCGGGGTCCACAGATACGCAGTATTTT.

Comments on this clonotype: This may come from a read error, since a much larger clone is one base off. The chain carries TRBV14 and TRBJ2-1; 9 bases align to TRBD1. Germline V gene sequence: CDR1 SGHDN, CDR2 FVKESK. CDR3 length: 16 amino acids. The V segment lost 4 bases and the J segment 2 bases; nucleotides outside the gene matches: 6. CDR3 region: CASSLLWTGAYNEQFF. CDR3 nucleotide sequence: TGTGCCAGCAGCCTTCTGTGGACAGGGGCCTACAATGAGCAGTTCTTC.

The chain has TRBV6-1 and TRBJ2-7; D gene unclear. Germline values: CDR1 MNHNS, CDR2 SASEGT. This CDR3 region has 13 residues. V was pared by 4 bases and J by 1 base, with 8 bases between. The CDR3 region is CASSGAWSYEQYF. In nucleotides, the CDR3 is TGTGCCAGCAGTGGGGCATGGTCCTACGAGCAGTACTTC.

In this sample, this clonotype turned up a few times. V usage is TRBV28 and J usage is TRBJ1-1; maybe TRBD1 (5 bases). This CDR3 spans 15 amino acids. From germline, CDR1 is MDHEN and CDR2 SYDVKM. The germline V and J ends were trimmed by 6 bases and 1 base, with 15 bases remaining between them. CDR3: CASRQEGAPNTEAFF. CDR3 nucleotides: TGTGCCAGCAGACAAGAAGGGGCTCCGAACACTGAAGCTTTCTTT.

This clonotype was seen a few times. J is TRBJ2-6 and V is TRBV10-3; D gene unclear. Germline-derived CDR1 and CDR2 are ENHRY and SYGVKD. The CDR3 is made up of 14 amino acids. The ends were cut back, 3 bases at V and 4 bases at J, with 7 bases in the middle. The CDR3 here is CAISDMVGANVLTF. In nucleotides, the CDR3 is TGTGCCATCAGTGACATGGTGGGGGCCAACGTCCTGACTTTC.

The table lists this clonotype with a few counts. The chain is built from TRBV27 and TRBJ1-2, with 7 bases fitting TRBD1. After removal of 6 bases from V and 2 bases from J, the junction contained 6 bases not matched to a gene. Germline assignment: CDR1 MNHEY and CDR2 SMNVEV (reference sequence). This CDR3 is built from 14 residues. In nucleotides, the CDR3 is TGTGCCAGCAGGAAGACAGGGACCAACTATGGCTACACCTTC. This sequence encodes CASRKTGTNYGYTF.

This clonotype was seen a few times. J is TRBJ2-2 and V is TRBV2; tentative D call: TRBD1 (5 bases). Trimming left V 7 bases short and J 2 bases short, with 8 bases between. The germline V gene encodes CDR1 SNHLY and CDR2 FYNNEI. This CDR3 is built from 13 residues. As DNA, the CDR3 is TGTGCCAGCAAACAGGAAAACACCGGGGAGCTGTTTTTT. Protein: CASKQENTGELFF.

This chain joins TRBV7-8 and TRBJ2-7; D ambiguous. This CDR3 has 14 residues. The germline gives CDR1 SGHVS, CDR2 FQNEAQ. The V end was cut by 5 bases, the J end by 0 bases, with 11 bases between. The CDR3 nucleotides are TGTGCCAGCAGCCAGACTTCGTACTCCTACGAGCAGTACTTC. This gives the protein CASSQTSYSYEQYF.

Comment on this clonotype: At one of its ends the junction is not consistent with the germline gene, which may arise from a read error. J is TRBJ2-7 and V is TRBV20-1; tentatively, D is TRBD1 (5 bases). The CDR3 totals 12 residues. Germline V gives CDR1 DFQATT, CDR2 SNEGSKA (reference sequence). The CDR3 reads CSARRQSYEQNF. CDR3 coding DNA: TGCAGTGCTAGAAGACAGTCCTACGAGCAGAACTTC.

The chain carries TRBV11-3 and TRBJ2-1; TRBD1 matches 7 bases. Looked up from germline, CDR1 is SGHNT and CDR2 is YENEEA. The CDR3 contains 15 residues. With V trimmed by 5 bases and J by 0 bases, 4 bases remained unmatched. DNA for the CDR3: TGTGCCAGCAGCACTCGGGACAGCTCCTACAATGAGCAGTTCTTC. Protein product: CASSTRDSSYNEQFF.

This clonotype turned up a few times. The chain recombines TRBV7-3 with TRBJ2-5; a weak D match, TRBD2 (6 bases). The CDR3 is made up of 13 amino acids. The V end was cut by 2 bases, the J end by 13 bases, with 17 bases between. CDR1 SGHTA and CDR2 FQGTGA come from the germline V gene. The chain's CDR3 is CASSLPQEGALYF. CDR3 in DNA: TGTGCCAGCAGCTTACCCCAGGAGGGAGCGCTGTACTTC. Supplemented by reference TRBV7-3 and TRBJ2-5, the full variable domain reads GAGVSQTPSNKVTEKGKYVELRCDPISGHTALYWYRQSLGQGPEFLIYFQGTGAADDSGLPNDRFFAVRPEGSVSTLKIQRTERGDSAVYLCASSLPQEGALYFGPGTRLLVL.

This clonotype was seen once. The chain combines TRBV19 with TRBJ2-1; 8 bases are shared with TRBD1. Looked up from germline, CDR1 is LNHDA and CDR2 is SQIVND (reference sequence). CDR3 size: 15 residues. Trimming took 3 bases from V and 3 from J; bases not matched to a gene: 4. As DNA, the CDR3 is TGTGCCAGTAGTATGCAGACAGGGGACTACAATGAGCAGTTCTTC. Encoded protein: CASSMQTGDYNEQFF.

The V call is TRBV6-1, the J call TRBJ1-5; 8 positions match TRBD1. The germline V gene encodes CDR1 MNHNS and CDR2 SASEGT. The J segment lost 2 bases and the V segment lost 6 bases, leaving 3 bases of the junction unmatched. The CDR3 spans 14 residues. CDR3 sequence: CASRAQGGNQPQHF. CDR3 nucleotides: TGTGCCAGCAGGGCACAGGGGGGCAATCAGCCCCAGCATTTT.

The chain links TRBV4-1 to TRBJ1-4, with D unresolved. Trimming left V 3 bases short and J 8 bases short, with 13 bases between. Germline V gene lookup returns CDR1 MGHRA and CDR2 YSYEKL. There are 14 residues in the CDR3. CDR3: CASSQAGVGEKLFF. DNA for the CDR3: TGCGCCAGCAGCCAGGCGGGAGTGGGGGAAAAACTGTTTTTT.

In this sample, this clonotype turned up many times. This chain links TRBV5-1 with TRBJ2-7; possibly TRBD1 for D (6 bases). V lost 0 bases and J lost 2, with 12 bases in between. The CDR3 has 15 amino acids. Germline-derived CDR1 and CDR2 are SGHRS and YFSETQ. CDR3 sequence reads: CASSLGGGMAYEQYF. In DNA, the CDR3 is TGCGCCAGCAGCTTGGGAGGGGGAATGGCCTACGAGCAGTACTTC. The complete variable domain, with remaining parts taken from reference TRBV5-1 and TRBJ2-7, reads KAGVTQTPRYLIKTRGQQVTLSCSPISGHRSVSWYQQTPGQGLQFLFEYFSETQRNKGNFPGRFSGRQFSNSRSEMNVSTLELGDSALYLCASSLGGGMAYEQYFGPGTRLTVT.

This chain links TRBV2 with TRBJ1-5; the D is unclear. Germline V gene sequence: CDR1 SNHLY, CDR2 FYNNEI. This CDR3 is built from 14 residues. Trimming stripped 1 base from V and 4 bases from J, with 8 bases between. CDR3 DNA: TGTGCCAGCAGTGAAGAGGCGGGTAATCAGCCCCAGCATTTT. As protein: CASSEEAGNQPQHF.

In its sample, this clonotype was seen many times. The rearrangement joins TRBV27 to TRBJ2-2; a weak D match, TRBD2 (7 bases). The CDR3 length is 16 residues. Germline V CDR1 and CDR2: MNHEY, SMNVEV (reference sequence). Trimming shortened V by 3 bases and J by 5 bases, and 16 bases separated the two germline ends. CDR3 protein: CASSFAGAQGTGELFF. DNA of the CDR3: TGTGCCAGCAGTTTCGCGGGGGCTCAGGGAACCGGGGAGCTGTTTTTT.

The V gene is TRBV7-6, the J gene TRBJ2-1; 11 bases match TRBD1. J was trimmed by 5 bases and V by 5 bases; bases with no gene match: 2. CDR3 length equals 14 residues. Looked up from germline, CDR1 is SGHVS and CDR2 is FNYEAQ. CDR3 sequence: CASSTDRGHNEQFF. In DNA form, the CDR3 reads TGTGCCAGCAGCACGGACAGGGGGCACAATGAGCAGTTCTTC. The full variable domain, completed using reference TRBV7-6 and TRBJ2-1, is GAGVSQSPRYKVTKRGQDVALRCDPISGHVSLYWYRQALGQGPEFLTYFNYEAQQDKSGLPNDRFSAERPEGSISTLTIQRTEQRDSAMYRCASSTDRGHNEQFFGPGTRLTVL.

This sequence joins TRBV12-3 or TRBV12-4 and TRBJ2-7; 11 positions match TRBD2. CDR3 length equals 15 residues. Unmatched junction bases numbered 7, after V lost 5 bases and J lost 4 bases. The CDR3: CASSRTSGGPYEQYF. CDR3 bases: TGTGCCAGCAGTCGAACTAGCGGGGGACCTTACGAGCAGTACTTC.

This clonotype was seen a few times. The rearrangement uses TRBV5-1 and TRBJ2-5; TRBD2 matches at 10 bases. This CDR3 comprises 15 residues. Germline V gene data show CDR1 as SGHRS and CDR2 as YFSETQ. V shed 4 bases, J shed 2 bases, and the junction held 5 bases outside the gene matches. In nucleotides, the CDR3 is TGCGCCAGCAGCCTTAGCGGGGGGATTCAAGAGACCCAGTACTTC. As protein: CASSLSGGIQETQYF.

A remark on this clonotype: A much larger clonotype is one base distant, so this may be a read error. V and J are TRBV2 and TRBJ2-1; possible D gene TRBD2, 7 bases. This CDR3 region has 11 residues. Germline lookup yields CDR1 SNHLY and CDR2 FYNNEI. CDR3 loop: CASSEGIEGGF. CDR3 nucleotide sequence: TGTGCCAGCAGTGAAGGGATAGAGGGGGGGTTC.

This clonotype has more than one count but fewer than ten. J is TRBJ2-6 and V is TRBV20-1; D may correspond to TRBD1 or TRBD2 (5 bases each). The CDR3 runs 17 residues. Germline V gene sequence: CDR1 DFQATT, CDR2 SNEGSKA (reference sequence). Trimming left V 5 bases short and J 0 bases short, with 17 bases between. CDR3 amino acids: CSARVGQRTSGANVLTF. The CDR3 coding sequence is TGCAGTGCTCGGGTGGGGCAGCGGACCTCTGGGGCCAACGTCCTGACTTTC.

V is TRBV27 and J is TRBJ1-2; 10 bases fit TRBD1. V lost 6 bases to trimming and J lost 6 bases; unmatched junction nucleotides: 7. The germline V gene encodes CDR1 MNHEY and CDR2 SMNVEV (reference sequence). The CDR3 consists of 14 residues. The CDR3 region has the DNA TGTGCCAGCAGGCCGTGGGACAGGGGTAATGGCTACACCTTC. Translated: CASRPWDRGNGYTF.

This clonotype has more than one count but fewer than ten. This chain links TRBV20-1 with TRBJ1-1; D is unclear. This CDR3 has 15 amino acids. Germline-derived CDR1 and CDR2 are DFQATT and SNEGSKA (reference sequence). Trimming cost V 3 bases and J 0 bases, with 14 bases left between them. For the CDR3, the DNA is TGCAGTGCTAGGTTGGTTGTGGGGTTGAACACTGAAGCTTTCTTT. As protein: CSARLVVGLNTEAFF.